One and the same sample provided the 28 T cell receptor beta chains below, sequenced in a study of T cell responses to AZD1222 COVID-19 vaccine. Some clones are missing from TCRdb's copy, which holds only in-frame ones; the method was immunoSEQ multiplex PCR. The sample records approximately 100,000 clones, over 75% being singletons. Specimen: peripheral blood, collected 28 days after the second AZD1222 dose. The receptors here all came from an adult who received the AZD1222 COVID-19 vaccine.

This chain uses TRBV3-1 (or the pseudogene TRBV3-2) with TRBJ1-2, with TRBD1 matching 7 bases. Looked up from germline, CDR1 is LGHDT and CDR2 is YNNKEL (reference sequence). The CDR3 has 16 amino acids. V gave up 1 base and J gave up 4 bases; unmatched junction bases: 9. CDR3 DNA sequence: TGTGCCAGCAGCCAAGTGGGTGGACAGGCATTCTATGGCTACACCTTC. It is translated as CASSQVGGQAFYGYTF.

The chain couples TRBV5-6 to TRBJ1-2; 7 bases match TRBD1. CDR3 size: 15 residues. V lost 2 bases, J lost 2 bases, and 6 bases stayed unmatched. Germline V CDR1 and CDR2: SGHDT, YYEEEE. CDR3 sequence (DNA): TGTGCCAGCAGCTTCGGCGACAGGGTAAACTATGGCTACACCTTC. This translates into CASSFGDRVNYGYTF.

The gene calls are TRBV6-1 and TRBJ1-1, with 10 positions matching TRBD1. The CDR3 contains 15 residues. The ends lost 2 bases at V and 2 bases at J; junction bases unmatched: 2. From germline, CDR1 is MNHNS and CDR2 SASEGT. The CDR3 sequence is CASSELTGGNTEAFF. CDR3 nucleotides: TGTGCCAGCAGTGAACTGACAGGGGGCAACACTGAAGCTTTCTTT.

The chain links TRBV10-3 to TRBJ2-3; possibly TRBD2 for D (5 bases). Germline V gene data show CDR1 as ENHRY and CDR2 as SYGVKD. The CDR3 runs 13 residues. With 8 bases removed from V and 2 bases from J, the gap between germline ends came to 11 bases. The CDR3 DNA reads as TGTGCCATCCGGGATACCCTCACAGATACGCAGTATTTT. Amino acids: CAIRDTLTDTQYF.

The count of this clone is one. V and J are TRBV7-2 and TRBJ2-7; no definite D call. This CDR3 comprises 12 residues. The V gene's germline CDR1 is SGHTA and CDR2 FQGNSA. The V and J ends lost 3 bases and 6 bases respectively, with 9 bases between them. The CDR3 protein is CASSFPLREQYF. CDR3 in DNA: TGTGCCAGCAGCTTTCCCTTGCGCGAGCAGTACTTC.

The rearrangement joins TRBV5-5 to TRBJ1-2; weak D call: TRBD1 (5 bases). This CDR3 region has 13 residues. In germline, CDR1 is SGHKS, CDR2 YYEKEE (reference sequence). The V gene lost 0 bases and the J gene lost 7 bases, with 10 bases spanning the gap. Written as DNA, the CDR3 is TGTGCCAGCAGCTTGGGACAGAGCGCTGGCTACACCTTC. Residues: CASSLGQSAGYTF.

The chain combines TRBV12-3 or TRBV12-4 with TRBJ1-4, with D hard to call. Deletions cut 2 bases from V and 11 bases from J, with 0 bases between. CDR3 length: 9 residues. CDR3 in DNA: TGTGCCAGCAGTTTAAAACTGTTTTTT. Its translation: CASSLKLFF.

This clone was seen a handful of times. The junction departs from germline at one end; a sequencing error may be responsible. The chain joins TRBV7-9 to TRBJ1-1; D may be TRBD1 (5 bases). From germline, CDR1 is SEHNR and CDR2 FQNEAQ (reference sequence). This CDR3 region has 15 residues. The DNA for the CDR3 is TGTGCCAGCAGGGCTGCCGGGATGGCAGTAGGGGAGTCTTTGTTT. Its translation: CASRAAGMAVGESLF.

The chain combines TRBV12-3 or TRBV12-4 with TRBJ1-1; D remains ambiguous. V was clipped by 7 bases and J by 4 bases, with 7 bases between them. This CDR3 has 11 amino acids. For the CDR3, the DNA is TGTGCCAGCAAGGCGGGCACTGAAGCTTTCTTT. Protein sequence: CASKAGTEAFF.

The J gene is TRBJ2-5, the V gene TRBV5-1; D could derive from TRBD1 or TRBD2 (5 bases each). Looked up from germline, CDR1 is SGHRS and CDR2 is YFSETQ. CDR3 size: 14 residues. V lost 4 bases and J 7 bases, leaving 17 bases between the germline ends. As DNA, the CDR3 is TGCGCCAGCAGCCCCGGGACGAGCCAGGGGACCCAGTACTTC. Encoded protein: CASSPGTSQGTQYF.

The gene calls are TRBV28 and TRBJ2-1, with D possibly matching TRBD1 (6 bases). Germline assignment: CDR1 MDHEN and CDR2 SYDVKM. This CDR3 spans 14 amino acids. The ends were cut back, 7 bases at V and 9 bases at J, with 19 bases in the middle. The CDR3 is CASTGRGPPVEQFF. The CDR3 DNA sequence: TGTGCCAGCACAGGCAGGGGCCCCCCAGTTGAGCAGTTCTTC.

The chain combines TRBV4-3 with TRBJ2-7; D is ambiguous. CDR3 size: 18 residues. Looked up from germline, CDR1 is LGHNA and CDR2 is YSLEER. V lost 0 bases and J lost 3, with 21 bases in between. For the CDR3, the DNA is TGCGCCAGCAGCCAAGATGGTCCGAGCCTTTCCGACTTCTACGAGCAGTACTTC. Encoded protein: CASSQDGPSLSDFYEQYF.

V usage is TRBV2 and J usage is TRBJ2-4, with 9 bases identical to TRBD1. This CDR3 is 15 amino acids long. Losses at the gene ends were 5 bases for V and 0 bases for J; bases not matched to a gene: 2. Germline assignment: CDR1 SNHLY and CDR2 FYNNEI. CDR3 sequence (DNA): TGTGCCAGCAGTCCGGACAGGGGAGCCAAAAACATTCAGTACTTC. This codes for CASSPDRGAKNIQYF.

This clone has more than one count but fewer than ten. V gene TRBV27 combines with J gene TRBJ2-5; D gene uncertain. Germline V CDR1 and CDR2: MNHEY, SMNVEV (reference sequence). This CDR3 has 14 residues. Deletions cut 1 base from V and 5 bases from J, with 11 bases between. Here the CDR3 reads CASSLFGRSETQYF. The CDR3 region has the DNA TGTGCCAGCAGTTTATTCGGCAGGAGTGAGACCCAGTACTTC.

The chain carries TRBV30 and TRBJ2-1; 13 bases are a match to TRBD2. Looked up from germline, CDR1 is GTSNPN and CDR2 is SVGIG (reference sequence). The CDR3 contains 16 residues. J lost 9 bases, V lost 1 base, and 9 bases had no gene match. The DNA for the CDR3 is TGTGCCTGGAGTGACCGGACTAGCGGGGGCCGGGGTGAGCAGTTCTTC. This translates into CAWSDRTSGGRGEQFF.

The CDR3 nucleotides read TGTGCCAGCAGTTACGGTTCTGGAAACACCATATATTTT. It encodes CASSYGSGNTIYF. The chain combines TRBV6-5 with TRBJ1-3; no clear D. V gave up 2 bases and J gave up 1 base, with 3 bases separating them. The CDR3 has 13 amino acids. Germline assignment: CDR1 MNHEY and CDR2 SVGAGI.

The chain uses TRBV5-5 and TRBJ2-7, with 8 bases lining up with TRBD1. Germline values: CDR1 SGHKS, CDR2 YYEKEE (reference sequence). J was trimmed by 4 bases and V by 0 bases; bases with no gene match: 6. This CDR3 is built from 15 residues. The CDR3 sequence is CASSLERQGAYEQYF. The CDR3 region has the DNA TGTGCCAGCAGCTTGGAACGGCAGGGGGCATACGAGCAGTACTTC.

This chain connects TRBV6-1 to TRBJ1-5, with D unresolved. The CDR3 spans 14 residues. In germline, CDR1 is MNHNS, CDR2 SASEGT. Trimming pared 1 base from V and 0 bases from J, leaving 4 bases between. DNA for the CDR3: TGTGCCAGCAGTGAAGTACGTAGCAATCAGCCCCAGCATTTT. It is translated as CASSEVRSNQPQHF.

This clone has more than one count but fewer than ten. The J gene is TRBJ2-3, the V gene TRBV20-1; 7 bases are a match to TRBD1. The CDR3 is 11 amino acids. The germline CDR1 and CDR2 sequences are DFQATT and SNEGSKA (reference sequence). The ends lost 4 bases at V and 6 bases at J; junction bases unmatched: 1. CDR3: CSAKGADTQYF. The CDR3 DNA follows: TGCAGTGCTAAGGGGGCGGATACGCAGTATTTT.

The V call is TRBV11-3, the J call TRBJ2-5; D remains unclear. Germline V gene lookup returns CDR1 SGHNT and CDR2 YENEEA. Trimming removed 5 bases from V and 7 bases from J, with 11 bases in between. CDR3 length equals 12 residues. This CDR3 is CASSRGMGTQYF. The CDR3 DNA is TGTGCCAGCAGCCGAGGTATGGGGACCCAGTACTTC.

The chain joins TRBV6-2 or TRBV6-3 to TRBJ2-7; 8 positions match TRBD2. The CDR3 has 14 amino acids. V was pared by 5 bases and J by 3 bases, with 6 bases of the junction left unmatched. In germline, CDR1 is MNHEY, CDR2 SVGEGT. CDR3 amino acids: CASSASLAGYEQYF. In nucleotides, the CDR3 is TGTGCCAGCAGTGCGTCGCTAGCGGGCTACGAGCAGTACTTC.

This chain connects TRBV6-5 to TRBJ1-2, with D perhaps TRBD1 (5 bases). The CDR3 is 13 amino acids. CDR1 is MNHEY and CDR2 is SVGAGI in the germline V gene. Trimming took off 6 bases at V and 2 bases at J, with 10 bases between the two ends. CDR3 residues: CASSDRGNYGYTF. In nucleotides, the CDR3 is TGTGCCAGCAGCGACCGGGGGAACTATGGCTACACCTTC.

CDR3 region: CASSAGRQELSGQYF. The CDR3 DNA sequence: TGCGCCAGCAGCGCGGGTAGACAGGAGCTGAGTGGCCAGTACTTC. The V call is TRBV5-1, the J call TRBJ2-5, with D tentatively TRBD1 (6 bases). Germline loops: CDR1 SGHRS, CDR2 YFSETQ. This CDR3 contains 15 residues. V shed 4 bases and J shed 10 bases, with 23 bases lying between them.

The chain joins TRBV19 to TRBJ2-3; 9 bases map to TRBD1. This CDR3 comprises 15 residues. Trimming took 6 bases from V and 0 from J; bases not matched to a gene: 4. Germline V CDR1 and CDR2: LNHDA, SQIVND (reference sequence). CDR3 sequence (DNA): TGTGCCAGTAGGGGGACAGGGATCAGCACAGATACGCAGTATTTT. Translated: CASRGTGISTDTQYF. Filled out from reference TRBV19 and TRBJ2-3, the complete variable domain reads DGGITQSPKYLFRKEGQNVTLSCEQNLNHDAMYWYRQDPGQGLRLIYYSQIVNDFQKGDIAEGYSVSREKKESFPLTVTSAQKNPTAFYLCASRGTGISTDTQYFGPGTRLTVL.

V usage is TRBV11-3 and J usage is TRBJ2-1, with D possibly matching TRBD2 (5 bases). V lost 0 bases to trimming and J lost 8 bases, with 14 bases between them. Germline V CDR1 and CDR2: SGHNT, YENEEA. The CDR3 extends over 15 amino acids. This CDR3 is CASSLDGVAWDEQFF. CDR3 bases: TGTGCCAGCAGCTTAGATGGAGTAGCGTGGGATGAGCAGTTCTTC.

This chain joins TRBV25-1 and TRBJ2-3, with 9 bases aligning to TRBD2. After removal of 8 bases from V and 2 bases from J, the junction contained 8 bases not matched to a gene. CDR1 MGHDK and CDR2 SYGVNS come from the germline V gene. This CDR3 is built from 15 residues. Here the CDR3 reads CASGLAGAFTDTQYF. The CDR3 DNA is TGTGCCAGCGGCTTAGCGGGGGCGTTCACAGATACGCAGTATTTT.

This chain links TRBV27 with TRBJ1-6; the D is unclear. Deletions cut 4 bases from V and 5 bases from J, with 9 bases between. The CDR3 spans 14 residues. CDR1 MNHEY and CDR2 SMNVEV come from the germline V gene (reference sequence). The CDR3 loop is CASSSGQNNSPLHF. CDR3 nucleotide sequence: TGTGCCAGCAGTTCTGGGCAGAATAATTCACCCCTCCACTTT.

This clone was detected once. The rearrangement joins TRBV27 to TRBJ2-1; D is uncertain. The CDR3 is 13 amino acids. The germline V gene has CDR1 MNHEY and CDR2 SMNVEV (reference sequence). V lost 0 bases and J lost 1, with 1 base in between. CDR3 in DNA: TGTGCCAGCAGTTTATCGTCCTACAATGAGCAGTTCTTC. It translates to CASSLSSYNEQFF.